The 9 T cell receptor beta chains given below trace back to one sample, sequenced in a study of immune heterogeneity within non-small cell lung tumors. TCR beta CDR3 was amplified by multiplex PCR using 32 V and 13 J primers. TCRdb fed the multiplex PCR reads into MiXCR, producing one record per CDR3 protein. The top ten clones hold about 11% of a sample with 7,500 to 10,000 distinct CDR3 sequences, 31% of them seen once. The template consisted of bulk tumor genomic DNA, with 600 ng used per sample. Collection of several biopsies per primary tumor, spaced far apart, took place during surgery. Enrolled patients presented with newly diagnosed, previously untreated non-small cell lung cancer and underwent curative surgery. Sequencing used lung tumor tissue. The origin of the receptors is a man aged 55 to 70 with non-small cell lung cancer.

Worth noting for this clonotype: This is likely a read error, given that the CDR3 carries no conserved phenylalanine or tryptophan at its end. The chain combines TRBV6-2 or TRBV6-3 with TRBJ2-7; possibly TRBD2 for D (5 bases). This CDR3 is 16 amino acids long. Germline-derived CDR1 and CDR2 are MNHEY and SVGEGT. V shed 8 bases and J shed 2 bases, with 22 bases lying between them. The CDR3: CASLPWGADRPYEQYL. The CDR3 DNA reads as TGTGCCAGCCTCCCCTGGGGAGCGGATAGACCCTACGAGCAGTACCTC.

The rearrangement joins TRBV6-1 to TRBJ2-2; 7 positions agree with TRBD1. V gave up 5 bases and J gave up 0 bases; unmatched junction bases: 3. The CDR3 has 15 residues. CDR1 MNHNS and CDR2 SASEGT come from the germline V gene. The DNA for the CDR3 is TGTGCCAGCAGTCGGGACAGCGCGAACACCGGGGAGCTGTTTTTT. This encodes CASSRDSANTGELFF.

This chain uses TRBV9 with TRBJ2-1; D possibly matches TRBD1 or TRBD2 (5 bases each). CDR1 and CDR2 from the germline V gene are SGDLS and YYNGEE. This CDR3 comprises 13 residues. V was trimmed by 2 bases and J by 2 bases, leaving 5 bases between them. The CDR3 DNA follows: TGTGCCAGCAGCGTGGGACCCTACAATGAGCAGTTCTTC. It yields the protein CASSVGPYNEQFF.

In its sample, this clonotype ranks as medium-sized. CDR3 protein: CSARSGLANYYEQYF. CDR3 in DNA: TGCAGTGCCAGGTCGGGGCTAGCGAACTACTACGAGCAGTACTTC. The rearrangement uses TRBV20-1 and TRBJ2-7, with TRBD2 as a possible D gene (6 bases). The length of the CDR3 is 15 residues. Germline V gene sequence: CDR1 DFQATT, CDR2 SNEGSKA (reference sequence). V lost 6 bases, J lost 3 bases, and 21 bases lay in between.

This clonotype was picked up many times. The rearrangement links TRBV4-1 to TRBJ2-1, with D possibly TRBD1 on 6 matching bases. CDR1 and CDR2 (germline): MGHRA, YSYEKL. Trimming shortened V by 4 bases and J by 8 bases, and 12 bases separated the two germline ends. The length of the CDR3 is 13 residues. The CDR3 region is CASSPPSGDEQFF. DNA of the CDR3: TGCGCCAGCAGCCCCCCCTCAGGGGATGAGCAGTTCTTC.

The gene calls are TRBV5-1 and TRBJ1-3, with 11 bases lining up with TRBD1. The CDR3 has 17 amino acids. The V gene's germline CDR1 is SGHRS and CDR2 YFSETQ. V gave up 3 bases and J gave up 0 bases; unmatched junction bases: 5. The CDR3 spells CASSWGQGGISGNTIYF. The CDR3 DNA reads as TGCGCCAGCAGCTGGGGACAGGGGGGCATCTCTGGAAACACCATATATTTT.

This clonotype showed up just a few times. This rearrangement joins TRBV7-4 to TRBJ2-2, with D perhaps matching TRBD1 (6 bases). This CDR3 has 19 amino acids. Between the trimmed V and J ends, which lost 2 bases and 4 bases, there was a span of 23 bases. Germline CDR1 and CDR2: SGHVT and SQSDAQ. CDR3 sequence reads: CASSLICRGHRPGTGELFF. Here the CDR3 DNA reads TGTGCCAGCAGCTTAATTTGCAGGGGCCATCGCCCAGGCACCGGGGAGCTGTTTTTT. The full variable domain, completed using reference TRBV7-4 and TRBJ2-2, is GAGVSQSPRYKVAKRGRDVALRCDSISGHVTLYWYRQTLGQGSEVLTYSQSDAQRDKSGRPSGRFSAERPERSVSTLKIQRTEQGDSAVYLCASSLICRGHRPGTGELFFGEGSRLTVL.

This chain joins TRBV24-1 and TRBJ2-3; 11 nucleotides align to TRBD2. The ends lost 5 bases at V and 6 bases at J; junction bases unmatched: 6. Germline assignment: CDR1 KGHDR and CDR2 SFDVKD. CDR3 size: 15 residues. CDR3 region: CATSGTSGSRDTQYF. CDR3 in DNA: TGTGCCACCAGTGGGACTAGCGGGTCTCGGGATACGCAGTATTTT.

As to this clonotype: This may stem from a read error, because a much larger clone lies one nucleotide away. The J gene is TRBJ2-1, the V gene TRBV7-7; 13 positions agree with TRBD2. The CDR3 length is 15 residues. Germline-derived CDR1 and CDR2 are SSHAT and FNYEAQ (reference sequence). The CDR3 region is CDSSLGTSGTHEQFF. The CDR3 DNA sequence: TGTGATAGCAGCTTAGGGACTAGCGGGACCCATGAGCAGTTCTTC.